Following are 10 T cell receptor beta chains from one sample sequenced in a study of blood T cells in healthy people across ages. Through a sample-barcoded 5' primer and a J-beta primer mix, a second PCR was run for about 6 to 11 cycles. TCRdb fed the 5' RACE reads into MiXCR, producing one record per CDR3 protein. The profile shows approximately 830,000 distinct CDR3 sequences, around 62% of them singletons. Sequences were obtained from blood. These receptors all come from a man aged 30-40 years in good health.

The chain couples TRBV6-2 or TRBV6-3 to TRBJ2-1; D is perhaps TRBD2 (5 bases). This CDR3 has 14 amino acids. The V gene's germline CDR1 is MNHEY and CDR2 SVGEGT. With 2 bases removed from V and 3 bases from J, the gap between germline ends came to 8 bases. CDR3 residues: CASSYQDFYNEQFF. The CDR3 nucleotides read TGTGCCAGCAGTTACCAGGACTTCTACAATGAGCAGTTCTTC.

Worth noting for this clonotype: Germline and junction disagree at one end, which may indicate a read error. This rearrangement joins TRBV2 to TRBJ2-7; D is possibly TRBD1 or TRBD2 (5 bases each). CDR1 and CDR2 from the germline V gene are SNHLY and FYNNEI. CDR3 length: 13 amino acids. Here the CDR3 reads CVSKGTLSYEQYF. Written as DNA, the CDR3 is TGTGTCAGCAAGGGGACGTTGTCCTACGAGCAGTACTTC.

This sequence joins TRBV20-1 and TRBJ1-6, with TRBD1 matching 10 bases. The ends lost 4 bases at V and 9 bases at J; junction bases unmatched: 6. The germline V gene encodes CDR1 DFQATT and CDR2 SNEGSKA (reference sequence). This CDR3 has 14 amino acids. CDR3 residues: CSATPGTGVSPLHF. In DNA, the CDR3 is TGCAGTGCTACCCCGGGGACAGGGGTTTCACCCCTCCACTTT.

CDR3 sequence reads: CASSLDGENYEQYF. The CDR3 nucleotides are TGCGCCAGCAGCTTGGATGGGGAGAACTACGAGCAGTACTTC. The chain has TRBV5-1 and TRBJ2-7; D is possibly TRBD2 (5 bases). This CDR3 region has 14 residues. V was clipped by 0 bases and J by 3 bases, with 10 bases between them. Germline V lookup: CDR1 SGHRS, CDR2 YFSETQ.

The V call is TRBV9, the J call TRBJ2-1, with D possibly TRBD2 on 6 matching bases. This CDR3 comprises 14 residues. CDR1 and CDR2 from the germline V gene are SGDLS and YYNGEE. Trimming shortened V by 0 bases and J by 9 bases, and 13 bases separated the two germline ends. The CDR3 sequence: CASSVAVGGGEQFF. CDR3 nucleotide sequence: TGTGCCAGCAGCGTAGCAGTCGGGGGAGGTGAGCAGTTCTTC.

In its sample, this clonotype was seen a few times. The gene calls are TRBV29-1 and TRBJ2-1; D remains unclear. CDR3 length: 10 amino acids. Trimming took 4 bases from V and 7 from J, leaving 5 bases between them. The germline CDR1 and CDR2 sequences are SQVTM and ANQGSEA. The CDR3 reads CSVGRNEQFF. CDR3 coding DNA: TGCAGCGTTGGGCGAAATGAGCAGTTCTTC.

V is TRBV12-3 or TRBV12-4 and J is TRBJ2-4; D is unclear. The CDR3 length is 15 residues. V dropped 5 bases and J dropped 0 bases, with 11 bases sitting between them. This chain's CDR3 is CASSRTQLAKNIQYF. CDR3 DNA sequence: TGTGCCAGCAGTCGGACCCAACTAGCCAAAAACATTCAGTACTTC.

This chain connects TRBV15 to TRBJ1-6; D is unclear. Germline CDR1 reads LNHNV; CDR2 reads YYDKDF (reference sequence). V lost 0 bases to trimming and J lost 0 bases, with 15 bases between them. The CDR3 spans 19 residues. CDR3 DNA sequence: TGTGCCACCAGCAGAGATCACCCCAGTAGGAGCTCCTATAATTCACCCCTCCACTTT. As protein: CATSRDHPSRSSYNSPLHF.

This clonotype was found a few times. The rearrangement links TRBV20-1 to TRBJ2-7; D tentatively fits TRBD1 or TRBD2 (5 bases each). The CDR3 covers 15 residues. CDR1 is DFQATT and CDR2 is SNEGSKA in the germline V gene (reference sequence). Trimming removed 3 bases at V and 3 bases at J, with 18 bases between. This chain's CDR3 is CSASEQWDPNYEQYF. CDR3 bases: TGCAGTGCTAGTGAGCAGTGGGACCCTAACTACGAGCAGTACTTC.

V gene TRBV5-1 combines with J gene TRBJ1-4; 7 bases line up with TRBD1. V shed 7 bases, J shed 4 bases, and the junction held 7 bases outside the gene matches. Per the germline V gene, CDR1 is SGHRS and CDR2 is YFSETQ. The CDR3 sequence is 14 residues long. In DNA form, the CDR3 reads TGCGCCAGCCACCCGGGACAGCTTAATGAAAAACTGTTTTTT. Translation: CASHPGQLNEKLFF.